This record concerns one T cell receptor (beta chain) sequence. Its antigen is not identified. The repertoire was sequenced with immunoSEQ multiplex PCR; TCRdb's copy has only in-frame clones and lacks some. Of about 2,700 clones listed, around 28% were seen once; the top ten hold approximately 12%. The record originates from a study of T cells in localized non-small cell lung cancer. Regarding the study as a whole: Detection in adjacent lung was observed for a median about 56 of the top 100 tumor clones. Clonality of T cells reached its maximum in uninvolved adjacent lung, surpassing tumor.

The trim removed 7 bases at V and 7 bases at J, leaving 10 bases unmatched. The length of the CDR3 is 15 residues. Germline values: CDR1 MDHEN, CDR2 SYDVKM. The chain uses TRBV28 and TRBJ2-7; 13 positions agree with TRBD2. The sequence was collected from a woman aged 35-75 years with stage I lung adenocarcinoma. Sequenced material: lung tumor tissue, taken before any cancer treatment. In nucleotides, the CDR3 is TGTGCCAGCACCTTCGGACTAGCGGGAGCGGGGGAGCAGTACTTC. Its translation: CASTFGLAGAGEQYF.